This TCR beta chain was retrieved from a study of T-cell reconstitution after alpha-beta-depleted transplantation in children. The table lists this clonotype with a few counts. The V gene end was trimmed by 0 bases and the J gene end by 6 bases; junction bases not matched to a gene: 7. The CDR3 runs to 17 residues. CDR1 is LGHNA and CDR2 is YNFKEQ in the germline V gene. This sample's TCRbeta library carried unique molecular identifier barcodes. In TCRdb, the PCR reads were re-called with MiXCR into one record per CDR3 protein. The repertoire consists of 190,000 or so distinct CDR3 sequences, with just under 6.5% occurring once and the leading ten covering roughly 4.7%.

This sample comprised PBMCs, obtained before TCRalphabeta/CD19-depleted stem cell transplant. This chain links TRBV4-2 with TRBJ2-3; 12 bases map to TRBD2. This receptor was obtained from a girl under three years old with combined immunodeficiency, due to receive a stem cell transplant. As DNA, the CDR3 is TGTGCCAGCAGCCAAGACGCTAGCGGGGGGGCTTGGGATACGCAGTATTTT. Translated: CASSQDASGGAWDTQYF.